The rows below give T cell receptor beta chains drawn from one sample of a study of blood T cell repertoires in COVID-19. Measured with immunoSEQ multiplex PCR; TCRdb has only the in-frame clones, and not every one. The sample consists of around 40,000 clones, around 96% of them appearing once. The sample comprised peripheral blood. The source is a human donor with active COVID-19. The donor label of this sample is uncertain. Both conserved end residues are part of each CDR3. The D gene is left open where the match is weak. Clone size appears in some rows only: once, few, many, or a class for an expanded clone.

V: TRBV11-3; J: TRBJ2-3; D: TRBD2; size: .; CDR3: CASSLEGREVDTQYF; DNA: TGTGCCAGCAGCTTAGAGGGGCGGGAGGTAGATACGCAGTATTTT
V: TRBV2; J: TRBJ2-5; D: TRBD2; size: once; CDR3: CASTARGGPETQYF; DNA: TGTGCCAGCACCGCGCGGGGGGGCCCAGAGACCCAGTACTTC
V: TRBV7-9; J: TRBJ2-3; D: .; size: .; CDR3: CASSLRGTEDTQYF; DNA: TGTGCCAGCAGCTTACGGGGGACCGAAGATACGCAGTATTTT
V: TRBV6-5; J: TRBJ2-2; D: TRBD1; size: once; CDR3: CASSGQGGGELFF; DNA: TGTGCCAGCAGCGGACAGGGAGGCGGGGAGCTGTTTTTT
V: TRBV24-1; J: TRBJ2-1; D: .; size: .; CDR3: CATSGRTGNLALNEQFF; DNA: TGTGCCACCAGTGGTCGAACAGGGAACCTAGCCTTAAATGAGCAGTTCTTC
V: TRBV19; J: TRBJ2-1; D: .; size: .; CDR3: CASSMSQNEQFF; DNA: TGTGCCAGTAGTATGTCCCAAAATGAGCAGTTCTTC
V: TRBV10-3; J: TRBJ1-6; D: .; size: .; CDR3: CAAKPERDSPLHF; DNA: TGTGCCGCTAAGCCAGAGAGGGATTCACCCCTCCACTTT
V: TRBV7-6; J: TRBJ2-2; D: .; size: .; CDR3: CASSPGVRSGELFF; DNA: TGTGCCAGCAGTCCCGGGGTGAGGAGCGGGGAGCTGTTTTTT
V: TRBV6-2/TRBV6-3; J: TRBJ2-7; D: .; size: .; CDR3: CASSNRLASYEQYF; DNA: TGTGCCAGCAGTAACCGGCTAGCCTCCTACGAGCAGTACTTC
V: TRBV7-8; J: TRBJ2-3; D: TRBD2; size: .; CDR3: CASSPRTSRDTDTQYF; DNA: TGTGCCAGCAGCCCGCGGACTAGCCGGGACACAGATACGCAGTATTTT
V: TRBV28; J: TRBJ2-7; D: TRBD2; size: .; CDR3: CASRTSGKSSYEQYF; DNA: TGTGCCAGCAGGACTAGCGGGAAGAGCTCCTACGAGCAGTACTTC
V: TRBV7-9; J: TRBJ2-3; D: TRBD2; size: .; CDR3: CASSAGLAGNTQYF; DNA: TGTGCCAGCAGCGCTGGACTAGCGGGTAATACGCAGTATTTT
V: TRBV20-1; J: TRBJ2-3; D: .; size: .; CDR3: CSARDLDTQYF; DNA: TGCAGTGCTAGAGATCTCGATACGCAGTATTTT
V: TRBV7-2; J: TRBJ2-1; D: TRBD2; size: few; CDR3: CASSLGGLAQRGEQFF; DNA: TGTGCCAGCAGCTTAGGTGGACTAGCCCAACGGGGGGAGCAGTTCTTC
V: TRBV6-2/TRBV6-3; J: TRBJ1-5; D: .; size: few; CDR3: CASSYDGTLYQPQHF; DNA: TGTGCCAGCAGTTACGATGGGACACTTTATCAGCCCCAGCATTTT
V: TRBV7-7; J: TRBJ2-3; D: TRBD1; size: .; CDR3: CASSLESQGAGDTQYF; DNA: TGTGCTAGCAGCTTAGAGTCCCAGGGGGCGGGAGATACGCAGTATTTT
V: TRBV11-1; J: TRBJ2-7; D: .; size: .; CDR3: CASSLDPGVDEQYF; DNA: TGTGCCAGCAGCTTAGATCCAGGGGTAGACGAGCAGTACTTC
V: TRBV5-6; J: TRBJ1-4; D: TRBD1; size: .; CDR3: CASSSDRGTATNEKLFF; DNA: TGTGCCAGCAGCTCCGACAGGGGTACGGCAACTAATGAAAAACTGTTTTTT
V: TRBV7-6; J: TRBJ2-7; D: TRBD2; size: .; CDR3: CASSLAPGASSGRAYEQYF; DNA: TGTGCCAGCAGCTTAGCCCCGGGGGCGTCTAGCGGGAGGGCCTATGAGCAGTACTTC
V: TRBV3-1/TRBV3-2; J: TRBJ1-5; D: .; size: .; CDR3: CASSRDINQPQHF; DNA: TGTGCCAGCAGCAGAGACATCAATCAGCCCCAGCATTTT
V: TRBV19; J: TRBJ2-5; D: TRBD1; size: .; CDR3: CASSIGGTVREETQYF; DNA: TGTGCCAGTAGTATAGGGGGGACAGTTAGAGAAGAGACCCAGTACTTC
V: TRBV12-3/TRBV12-4; J: TRBJ1-2; D: .; size: .; CDR3: CASSFGTRGYTF; DNA: TGTGCCAGCAGTTTTGGGACTCGCGGCTACACCTTC
V: TRBV6-5; J: TRBJ2-3; D: .; size: .; CDR3: CASSPKRSSTDTQYF; DNA: TGTGCCAGCAGTCCAAAGAGATCTAGCACAGATACGCAGTATTTT
V: TRBV5-4; J: TRBJ2-7; D: TRBD1; size: .; CDR3: CASSSGQGWEQYF; DNA: TGTGCCAGCAGCTCTGGACAGGGGTGGGAGCAGTACTTC
V: TRBV10-3; J: TRBJ2-3; D: TRBD2; size: .; CDR3: CAITGGASADTQYF; DNA: TGTGCCATCACCGGGGGGGCCTCGGCAGATACGCAGTATTTT
V: TRBV4-3; J: TRBJ2-5; D: TRBD2; size: once; CDR3: CASSPGTSGREQETQYF; DNA: TGCGCCAGCAGCCCCGGGACTAGCGGGAGGGAACAAGAGACCCAGTACTTC
V: TRBV5-4; J: TRBJ2-2; D: TRBD2; size: .; CDR3: CASSLAGGHTGELFF; DNA: TGTGCCAGCAGCTTAGCGGGGGGGCACACCGGGGAGCTGTTTTTT
V: TRBV7-7; J: TRBJ2-5; D: TRBD1; size: .; CDR3: CASSLFQGARETQYF; DNA: TGTGCTAGCAGCTTATTTCAGGGGGCACGAGAGACCCAGTACTTC
V: TRBV3-1/TRBV3-2; J: TRBJ1-2; D: .; size: .; CDR3: CAIQDMTYGYTF; DNA: TGTGCCATACAGGACATGACTTATGGCTACACCTTC
V: TRBV7-9; J: TRBJ1-4; D: .; size: .; CDR3: CASNPVATNEKLFF; DNA: TGTGCCAGCAACCCGGTGGCAACTAATGAAAAACTGTTTTTT
V: TRBV6-1; J: TRBJ2-6; D: TRBD1; size: .; CDR3: CASSERTGPNSGANVLTF; DNA: TGTGCCAGCAGTGAAAGGACAGGTCCGAACTCTGGGGCCAACGTCCTGACTTTC
V: TRBV2; J: TRBJ2-3; D: .; size: once; CDR3: CASREQISTDTQYF; DNA: TGTGCCAGCAGGGAACAGATTAGCACAGATACGCAGTATTTT
V: TRBV5-1; J: TRBJ2-7; D: TRBD1; size: .; CDR3: CASRYGTGGGEQYF; DNA: TGCGCCAGCAGGTACGGGACAGGGGGCGGAGAGCAGTACTTC
V: TRBV5-5; J: TRBJ1-3; D: TRBD1; size: .; CDR3: CASSTYRGGGNTIYF; DNA: TGTGCCAGCAGCACTTACAGGGGTGGTGGAAACACCATATATTTT
V: TRBV2; J: TRBJ2-1; D: .; size: few; CDR3: CARDRLSKNEQFF; DNA: TGTGCCAGAGACCGACTATCCAAGAATGAGCAGTTCTTC
V: TRBV4-2; J: TRBJ2-1; D: .; size: .; CDR3: CASSSPGRGEQFF; DNA: TGTGCCAGCAGCTCCCCGGGTCGCGGGGAGCAGTTCTTC
V: TRBV9; J: TRBJ1-4; D: .; size: once; CDR3: CASSFGSTNEKLFF; DNA: TGTGCCAGCAGCTTCGGGTCAACTAATGAAAAACTGTTTTTT
V: TRBV9; J: TRBJ2-2; D: TRBD2; size: .; CDR3: CASSGRLAANTGELFF; DNA: TGTGCCAGCAGCGGTCGACTAGCGGCGAACACCGGGGAGCTGTTTTTT
V: TRBV9; J: TRBJ2-2; D: .; size: .; CDR3: CASSGSGTGELFF; DNA: TGTGCCAGCAGCGGGAGTGGGACCGGGGAGCTGTTTTTT
V: TRBV7-9; J: TRBJ1-5; D: TRBD1; size: few; CDR3: CASSLSGTGESWPQHF; DNA: TGTGCCAGCAGCCTATCCGGGACAGGGGAGTCATGGCCCCAGCATTTT
V: TRBV19; J: TRBJ1-5; D: TRBD1; size: .; CDR3: CASGTSPGTGGLLHF; DNA: TGTGCCAGTGGGACGAGTCCCGGGACAGGGGGATTGCTCCATTTT
V: TRBV3-1/TRBV3-2; J: TRBJ2-7; D: .; size: .; CDR3: CASSNNRDMRSYEQYF; DNA: TGTGCCAGCAGCAACAACCGGGACATGAGGTCCTACGAGCAGTACTTC
V: TRBV3-1/TRBV3-2; J: TRBJ2-2; D: TRBD1; size: .; CDR3: CASSQVGDRGLGELFF; DNA: TGTGCCAGCAGCCAAGTTGGGGACAGGGGGCTCGGGGAGCTGTTTTTT
V: TRBV27; J: TRBJ1-2; D: .; size: .; CDR3: CASTFRQGNYGYTF; DNA: TGTGCCAGCACTTTTCGGCAGGGCAACTATGGCTACACCTTC
V: TRBV11-2; J: TRBJ2-2; D: TRBD1; size: .; CDR3: CASSPHGTGNTGELFF; DNA: TGTGCCAGCAGTCCTCACGGGACAGGGAACACCGGGGAGCTGTTTTTT
V: TRBV5-8; J: TRBJ2-7; D: TRBD1; size: once; CDR3: CASSFPTGSYEQYF; DNA: TGTGCCAGCAGCTTCCCGACAGGGTCCTACGAGCAGTACTTC
V: TRBV4-2; J: TRBJ1-4; D: TRBD1; size: .; CDR3: CASSSGTGNNEKLFF; DNA: TGTGCCAGCAGCTCCGGGACAGGGAATAATGAAAAACTGTTTTTT
V: TRBV29-1; J: TRBJ2-5; D: .; size: .; CDR3: CSVEERNSRETQYF; DNA: TGCAGCGTTGAAGAGCGAAACAGCCGAGAGACCCAGTACTTC
V: TRBV9; J: TRBJ2-5; D: TRBD2; size: once; CDR3: CASSVATSGSGTQETQYF; DNA: TGTGCCAGCAGCGTAGCTACGTCGGGTAGCGGGACCCAAGAGACCCAGTACTTC
V: TRBV5-4; J: TRBJ1-1; D: TRBD1; size: .; CDR3: CASSLDPQGSATEAFF; DNA: TGTGCCAGCAGCTTGGACCCACAGGGGTCGGCCACTGAAGCTTTCTTT
V: TRBV28; J: TRBJ2-7; D: TRBD2; size: .; CDR3: CASSQPSGSGYEQYF; DNA: TGTGCCAGCAGCCAACCTAGCGGGAGTGGTTACGAGCAGTACTTC
V: TRBV7-9; J: TRBJ1-6; D: TRBD1; size: .; CDR3: CASREGQDLLHF; DNA: TGTGCCAGCAGAGAGGGACAGGACCTCCTCCACTTT